The clone carrying this TCR beta chain was counted between two and nine times. What it recognizes is unknown. The PCR made use of 60 Vbeta and 13 Jbeta primers. Data came from immunoSEQ multiplex PCR; TCRdb stores just in-frame clones and leaves some out. The table includes roughly 160,000 clones, about 83% detected once. This sample stems from a study of cytomegalovirus exposure and HLA in healthy donors. Study-level results: The study designated around 150 TCR beta chains cytomegalovirus-associated.

V was clipped by 7 bases and J by 5 bases; unmatched bases: 6. CDR1 is MDHEN and CDR2 is SYDVKM in the germline V gene. The CDR3 contains 14 residues. The J gene is TRBJ2-2, the V gene TRBV28, with 8 bases identical to TRBD1. Sequenced input: PBMCs. The TCR sequence derives from a woman aged 25 to 39 in good health and CMV-seronegative. The CDR3 protein is CASTTHRGTGELFF. Here the CDR3 DNA reads TGTGCCAGCACCACGCACAGGGGGACCGGGGAGCTGTTTTTT.